This entry is about one TCR beta chain. Source study methods: Amplifying reference gene primers gave estimates of nucleated cell counts. The assay was immunoSEQ multiplex PCR, and TCRdb's table has in-frame clones only and misses some. D and trimming were read from the DNA, whereas the V and J calls and clone size are those reported in that table. The data contain around 250,000 clones, around 87% of them singletons. These data are taken from a study of blood T cell repertoires in COVID-19. Whole-study context: COVID-19 samples collected from the United States, Italy and Spain covered acute and convalescent phases. From T cells, B-cell-depleted T cells, or PBMCs came the material, which was cDNA or gDNA.

Per germline, CDR1 ENHRY and CDR2 SYGVKD. The CDR3 has 15 amino acids. V lost 6 bases, J lost 2 bases, and 7 bases stayed unmatched. Seattle participants joined during active infection and were tracked over time. The chain links TRBV10-3 to TRBJ2-5, with TRBD1 matching over 9 bases. The source of this sequence is a woman aged 55-70 years with COVID-19, enrolled during active disease. Sample: peripheral blood. The CDR3 reads CAIREGQGRQETQYF. The CDR3 DNA reads as TGTGCCATCAGGGAGGGACAGGGAAGACAAGAGACCCAGTACTTC.